These 20 T cell receptor beta chains share one sample of origin, sequenced in a study of blood T cell dynamics during melanoma immunotherapy. Assay: immunoSEQ multiplex PCR; the TCRdb copy retains only in-frame clones and omits some. The sample contains 25,000 to 35,000 clones, 65% to 85% of which appear only once. The time point is: week 3, after first cycle of checkpoint inhibitor. The sample here was blood, taken from a patient treated with checkpoint blockade. The source of these receptors is a human donor with melanoma.

The V call is TRBV5-6, the J call TRBJ2-2; TRBD1 is a possible D gene (5 bases). Germline lookup yields CDR1 SGHDT and CDR2 YYEEEE. This CDR3 has 16 amino acids. V was cut by 3 bases and J by 3 bases, with 15 bases left in between. The CDR3 reads CASSSGQRGDTGELFF. The DNA of the CDR3 is TGTGCCAGCAGCTCTGGACAAAGGGGTGACACCGGGGAGCTGTTTTTT.

The chain uses TRBV7-3 and TRBJ1-6; no firm D call. This CDR3 comprises 18 residues. Trimming left V 0 bases short and J 8 bases short, with 20 bases between. Germline loops: CDR1 SGHTA, CDR2 FQGTGA. CDR3 bases: TGTGCCAGCAGCTTAACTCCTCCGGGCCCTCCTCTTCATTCACCCCTCCACTTT. Translation: CASSLTPPGPPLHSPLHF.

The J gene is TRBJ2-6, the V gene TRBV5-4; 8 nucleotides agree with TRBD2. CDR1 is SGHNT and CDR2 is YYREEE in the germline V gene (reference sequence). The CDR3 covers 16 residues. Germline trimming cut 3 bases from V and 0 bases from J; bases unmatched to any gene: 2. The CDR3 here is CASSSGGVSGANVLTF. The CDR3 nucleotides are TGTGCCAGCAGCTCGGGGGGGGTCTCTGGGGCCAACGTCCTGACTTTC. The full variable domain, with the rest looked up from reference TRBV5-4 and TRBJ2-6, is ETGVTQSPTHLIKTRGQQVTLRCSSQSGHNTVSWYQQALGQGPQFIFQYYREEENGRGNFPPRFSGLQFPNYSSELNVNALELDDSALYLCASSSGGVSGANVLTFGAGSRLTVL.

The chain employs TRBV2 and TRBJ2-5, with 7 bases that match TRBD1. Germline loops: CDR1 SNHLY, CDR2 FYNNEI. V dropped 3 bases and J dropped 6; count of bases not matched to a gene: 13. The CDR3 contains 16 residues. CDR3 sequence (DNA): TGTGCCAGCAGTGATGTCATTAAGGTGGGACAGAAGACCCAGTACTTC. Its protein is CASSDVIKVGQKTQYF.

The chain has TRBV19 and TRBJ2-7, with TRBD2 identical over 8 bases. The CDR3 totals 15 residues. Trimming removed 6 bases from V and 3 bases from J; junction bases left unmatched: 10. Germline CDR1 and CDR2: LNHDA and SQIVND (reference sequence). The CDR3 sequence is CASRPSETSVYEQYF. The CDR3 DNA reads TGTGCCAGTAGGCCGTCGGAGACTAGCGTCTACGAGCAGTACTTC.

The chain uses TRBV27 and TRBJ2-7; weak D call: TRBD1 (6 bases). V lost 5 bases and J 0 bases, leaving 14 bases between the germline ends. The CDR3 covers 15 residues. Per germline, CDR1 MNHEY and CDR2 SMNVEV (reference sequence). Written as DNA, the CDR3 is TGTGCCAGCAGTCCACATCCACAGGGCTCCTACGAGCAGTACTTC. It codes for CASSPHPQGSYEQYF.

V gene TRBV27 combines with J gene TRBJ1-1, with a possible D match to TRBD1 (6 bases). Trimming cost V 4 bases and J 2 bases, with 14 bases left between them. The CDR3 length is 15 residues. CDR1 is MNHEY and CDR2 is SMNVEV in the germline V gene (reference sequence). The CDR3 spells CASSYDTGANTEAFF. The CDR3 bases are TGTGCCAGCAGTTACGACACGGGGGCTAACACTGAAGCTTTCTTT.

The sample holds a few counts of this clone. This chain connects TRBV30 to TRBJ1-6; 7 positions agree with TRBD1. The CDR3 runs 14 residues. V lost 5 bases and J lost 5; bases outside the gene matches: 6. Germline V gene data show CDR1 as GTSNPN and CDR2 as SVGIG (reference sequence). The CDR3 nucleotides are TGTGCCTGGGTGGGACAGTCGAATAATTCACCCCTCCACTTT. This translates into CAWVGQSNNSPLHF.

The chain links TRBV29-1 to TRBJ2-1, with a possible D match to TRBD1 (6 bases). This CDR3 contains 14 residues. Per germline, CDR1 SQVTM and CDR2 ANQGSEA. The V and J ends lost 3 bases and 3 bases respectively, with 12 bases between them. The CDR3 here is CSVEKSDSYNEQFF. As DNA, the CDR3 is TGCAGCGTTGAGAAATCGGACAGCTACAATGAGCAGTTCTTC.

The chain recombines TRBV7-9 with TRBJ2-3; 11 bases agree with TRBD2. V shed 5 bases and J 3 bases; nucleotides not matched to a gene: 10. Germline CDR1 and CDR2: SEHNR and FQNEAQ (reference sequence). The CDR3 is 17 amino acids. The CDR3 region is CASSGYTIAGGTDTQYF. As DNA, the CDR3 is TGTGCCAGCAGCGGCTACACTATAGCGGGGGGGACAGATACGCAGTATTTT.

The chain recombines TRBV5-1 with TRBJ1-1; a weak D match, TRBD1 (5 bases). In germline, CDR1 is SGHRS, CDR2 YFSETQ. The length of the CDR3 is 11 residues. V shed 7 bases and J shed 3 bases, with 7 bases lying between them. CDR3 amino acids: CASAGYTEAFF. CDR3 coding DNA: TGCGCCAGCGCAGGGTACACTGAAGCTTTCTTT.

The chain recombines TRBV4-1 with TRBJ1-2, with 8 bases aligning to TRBD1. The ends lost 5 bases at V and 0 bases at J; junction bases unmatched: 11. The germline V gene encodes CDR1 MGHRA and CDR2 YSYEKL. CDR3 length: 17 amino acids. The CDR3 is CASSYRQGLSPNYGYTF. In DNA, the CDR3 is TGCGCCAGCAGCTATCGACAGGGGCTTTCCCCTAACTATGGCTACACCTTC.

This chain links TRBV11-2 with TRBJ2-3; TRBD2 matches at 11 bases. J gave up 0 bases and V 4 bases, and 3 bases lay outside the gene matches. Germline-derived CDR1 and CDR2 are SGHAT and FQNNGV. The CDR3 consists of 16 residues. As DNA, the CDR3 is TGTGCCAGCAGCTCCACTAGCGGGGGTAGCACAGATACGCAGTATTTT. Its translation is CASSSTSGGSTDTQYF.

By sample fraction, this clone is medium-sized (0.01 to 0.1%). The CDR3 coding sequence is TGTGCCAGCTCACAGGAGAGCAATCAGCCCCAGCATTTT. Protein sequence: CASSQESNQPQHF. The chain couples TRBV18 to TRBJ1-5, with D uncertain. V lost 4 bases, J lost 1 base, and 5 bases lay in between. This CDR3 is 13 amino acids long. In germline, CDR1 is KGHSH, CDR2 LQKENI. Full variable domain (remainder filled in from reference TRBV18 and TRBJ1-5): NAGVMQNPRHLVRRRGQEARLRCSPMKGHSHVYWYRQLPEEGLKFMVYLQKENIIDESGMPKERFSAEFPKEGPSILRIQQVVRGDSAAYFCASSQESNQPQHFGDGTRLSIL.

The chain combines TRBV11-2 with TRBJ2-7; D remains unclear. Trimming removed 1 base from V and 0 bases from J, with 13 bases in between. Germline V gene sequence: CDR1 SGHAT, CDR2 FQNNGV. This CDR3 region has 16 residues. CDR3 amino acids: CASSLVARARSYEQYF. The CDR3 nucleotides read TGTGCCAGCAGCTTAGTAGCACGGGCCCGCTCCTACGAGCAGTACTTC. The whole variable domain, remainder taken from reference TRBV11-2 and TRBJ2-7, is EAGVAQSPRYKIIEKRQSVAFWCNPISGHATLYWYQQILGQGPKLLIQFQNNGVVDDSQLPKDRFSAERLKGVDSTLKIQPAKLEDSAVYLCASSLVARARSYEQYFGPGTRLTVT.

The chain is built from TRBV19 and TRBJ2-2; D might be TRBD1 (6 bases). With 3 bases removed from V and 2 bases from J, the gap between germline ends came to 10 bases. In germline, CDR1 is LNHDA, CDR2 SQIVND (reference sequence). The CDR3 extends over 15 amino acids. The CDR3 region is CASSIGQRNTGELFF. Here the CDR3 DNA reads TGTGCCAGTAGTATCGGACAGAGAAACACCGGGGAGCTGTTTTTT.

This clone was observed once. The CDR3 loop reads CASSWGGETQYF. The CDR3 DNA reads TGCGCCAGCAGTTGGGGGGGAGAGACCCAGTACTTC. The rearrangement links TRBV5-1 to TRBJ2-5; 7 bases map to TRBD2. After removal of 5 bases from V and 4 bases from J, the junction contained 2 bases not matched to a gene. CDR1 and CDR2 (germline): SGHRS, YFSETQ. The CDR3 is 12 amino acids.

The J gene is TRBJ2-3, the V gene TRBV5-8; 8 positions match TRBD2. The CDR3 runs 18 residues. Per the germline V gene, CDR1 is SGHTS and CDR2 is YDEGEE. The V segment lost 5 bases and the J segment 1 base; nucleotides outside the gene matches: 15. In DNA form, the CDR3 reads TGTGCCAGCAGGCCCCGGCGGGGGGCATTTCCAGGCACAGATACGCAGTATTTT. This gives the protein CASRPRRGAFPGTDTQYF.

The chain uses TRBV6-5 and TRBJ2-3; D gene ambiguous. Germline V gene sequence: CDR1 MNHEY, CDR2 SVGAGI. This CDR3 is 12 amino acids long. V was clipped by 4 bases and J by 6 bases, with 8 bases between them. CDR3 DNA sequence: TGTGCCAGCAGTTTTAGCATGGATACGCAGTATTTT. Protein: CASSFSMDTQYF.

The CDR3 reads CASSFQGAGEQFF. DNA for the CDR3: TGTGCCAGCAGCTTCCAGGGGGCTGGTGAGCAGTTCTTC. V gene TRBV5-4 combines with J gene TRBJ2-1, with 8 bases matching TRBD1. After removal of 2 bases from V and 9 bases from J, the junction contained 4 bases not matched to a gene. This CDR3 is built from 13 residues. Per the germline V gene, CDR1 is SGHNT and CDR2 is YYREEE (reference sequence).